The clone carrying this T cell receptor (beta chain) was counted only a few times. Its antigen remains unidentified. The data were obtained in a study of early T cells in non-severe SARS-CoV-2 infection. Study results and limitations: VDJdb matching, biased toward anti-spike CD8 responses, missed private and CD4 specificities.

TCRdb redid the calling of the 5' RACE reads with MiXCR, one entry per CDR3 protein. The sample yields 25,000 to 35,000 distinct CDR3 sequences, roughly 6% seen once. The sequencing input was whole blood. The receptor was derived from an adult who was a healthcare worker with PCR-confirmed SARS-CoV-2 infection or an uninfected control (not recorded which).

The CDR3 DNA is TGTGCCACCAGCAGGTGGAACACTGAAGCTTTCTTT. This encodes CATSRWNTEAFF. The genes are TRBV15 and TRBJ1-1; no clear D gene. Germline V gene data show CDR1 as LNHNV and CDR2 as YYDKDF (reference sequence). With 3 bases removed from V and 1 base from J, the gap between germline ends came to 3 bases. The CDR3 consists of 12 residues.